These 18 T cell receptor beta chains originate from one sample sequenced in a study of OX40 agonist ivuxolimab in advanced cancers. Repertoires were generated with immunoSEQ multiplex PCR, while TCRdb's copy carries only in-frame clones and drops some. This sample has fewer than 25,000 clones; approximately 84% occur once, and the top ten carry roughly 30%. The source material was CD4+ or CD8+ T cells sorted from blood, sampled in a trial of the OX40 agonist ivuxolimab. The receptors come from an adult with an advanced solid tumor such as melanoma, head and neck, liver or kidney cancer.

This clone was counted a few times. The V gene is TRBV2, the J gene TRBJ1-4, with a tentative D call TRBD1 (6 bases). With 0 bases removed from V and 4 bases from J, the gap between germline ends came to 21 bases. Germline V gene data show CDR1 as SNHLY and CDR2 as FYNNEI. The CDR3 runs 19 residues. The CDR3 protein is CASSEALLGGGAGNEKLFF. CDR3 in DNA: TGTGCCAGCAGTGAAGCGCTTCTTGGAGGGGGGGCCGGTAATGAAAAACTGTTTTTT.

This chain links TRBV5-5 with TRBJ1-1; the D is unclear. In germline, CDR1 is SGHKS, CDR2 YYEKEE (reference sequence). V lost 4 bases to trimming and J lost 11 bases, with 15 bases between them. The CDR3 is 12 residues long. The CDR3 DNA is TGTGCCAGCAGCGTTAATCAGTTATATGCTTTCTTT. This encodes CASSVNQLYAFF.

The chain has TRBV7-9 and TRBJ2-3, with 7 bases fitting TRBD2. CDR1 SEHNR and CDR2 FQNEAQ come from the germline V gene (reference sequence). This CDR3 comprises 14 residues. Unmatched junction bases numbered 7, after V lost 6 bases and J lost 4 bases. CDR3 protein: CASREGGSSDTQYF. In nucleotides, the CDR3 is TGTGCCAGCAGGGAGGGCGGGAGTTCAGATACGCAGTATTTT.

V and J are TRBV4-2 and TRBJ2-1; D uncertain. CDR3 size: 15 residues. Trimming pared 0 bases from V and 6 bases from J, leaving 12 bases between. Germline V CDR1 and CDR2: LGHNA, YNFKEQ. CDR3 region: CASSQDISLVNEQFF. The CDR3 DNA sequence: TGTGCCAGCAGCCAAGATATTAGCTTAGTCAATGAGCAGTTCTTC.

The genes are TRBV27 and TRBJ2-2, with TRBD2 matching over 8 bases. Germline lookup yields CDR1 MNHEY and CDR2 SMNVEV (reference sequence). The CDR3 loop spans 15 amino acids. J lost 7 bases, V lost 3 bases, and 7 bases had no gene match. The CDR3 sequence is CASSFAGGLVGELFF. CDR3 nucleotides: TGTGCCAGCAGTTTCGCGGGGGGCCTTGTCGGGGAGCTGTTTTTT.

The chain joins TRBV9 to TRBJ1-3; D unclear. V was trimmed by 3 bases and J by 8 bases, leaving 12 bases between them. CDR3 length: 13 amino acids. Germline V lookup: CDR1 SGDLS, CDR2 YYNGEE. The CDR3 loop is CASSGGVGYTIYF. CDR3 DNA: TGTGCCAGCAGCGGCGGGGTCGGGTACACCATATATTTT. Full variable domain (outside the CDR3, taken from reference TRBV9 and TRBJ1-3): DSGVTQTPKHLITATGQRVTLRCSPRSGDLSVYWYQQSLDQGLQFLIQYYNGEERAKGNILERFSAQQFPDLHSELNLSSLELGDSALYFCASSGGVGYTIYFGEGSWLTVV.

The sample holds one count of this clone. The gene calls are TRBV6-1 and TRBJ2-1; D unresolved. The germline CDR1 and CDR2 sequences are MNHNS and SASEGT. Trimming removed 5 bases from V and 4 bases from J, with 6 bases in between. This CDR3 is 12 amino acids long. CDR3 sequence (DNA): TGTGCCAGCAGTTTCCGATACAATGAGCAGTTCTTC. It specifies CASSFRYNEQFF.

In its sample, this clone was seen a few times. This chain uses TRBV6-1 with TRBJ1-3; 7 nucleotides agree with TRBD1. Trimming removed 6 bases from V and 1 base from J; junction bases left unmatched: 0. There are 13 residues in the CDR3. Germline lookup yields CDR1 MNHNS and CDR2 SASEGT. The CDR3 DNA is TGTGCCAGCAGGGACAGGTCTGGAAACACCATATATTTT. The encoded protein is CASRDRSGNTIYF.

This rearrangement joins TRBV27 to TRBJ2-7, with 8 bases that match TRBD1. The V and J ends lost 5 bases and 5 bases, in that order; junction bases with no gene match: 8. CDR1 is MNHEY, CDR2 SMNVEV, per germline (reference sequence). This CDR3 region has 14 residues. The CDR3 nucleotides read TGTGCCAGCAGTCCCCGGGACAGGTCAAACGAGCAGTACTTC. This sequence encodes CASSPRDRSNEQYF.

This clone was counted a few times. V gene TRBV10-1 combines with J gene TRBJ2-1, with 9 bases fitting TRBD2. The germline CDR1 and CDR2 sequences are WNHNN and SYGVQD (reference sequence). The CDR3 covers 14 residues. V was pared by 7 bases and J by 5 bases, with 6 bases of the junction left unmatched. The DNA of the CDR3 is TGCGCCAGCATGAGCTCTAGCGGGGACAATGAGCAGTTCTTC. As protein: CASMSSSGDNEQFF.

V gene TRBV6-1 combines with J gene TRBJ1-5; D is unclear. CDR1 and CDR2 (germline): MNHNS, SASEGT. The CDR3 is made up of 14 amino acids. V was shortened by 3 bases and J by 5 bases, with 11 bases between the two germline ends. CDR3 DNA: TGTGCCAGCAGTGACATTAGGGAAGATCAGCCCCAGCATTTT. This encodes CASSDIREDQPQHF.

V gene TRBV5-8 combines with J gene TRBJ2-4; 7 bases match TRBD1. The V gene's germline CDR1 is SGHTS and CDR2 YDEGEE. This CDR3 spans 16 amino acids. Unmatched junction bases numbered 14, after V lost 3 bases and J lost 8 bases. CDR3 bases: TGTGCCAGCAGCTCCTGGGACAGCCTGAAGTCGGACATTCAGTACTTC. It yields the protein CASSSWDSLKSDIQYF.

The chain is built from TRBV7-8 and TRBJ1-1; no clear D. There are 14 residues in the CDR3. Trimming shortened V by 0 bases and J by 0 bases, and 5 bases separated the two germline ends. The V gene's germline CDR1 is SGHVS and CDR2 FQNEAQ. The CDR3 bases are TGTGCCAGCAGCTTAGCGGCAGTGAACACTGAAGCTTTCTTT. It translates to CASSLAAVNTEAFF. Full variable domain (outside the CDR3, taken from reference TRBV7-8 and TRBJ1-1): GAGVSQSPRYKVAKRGQDVALRCDPISGHVSLFWYQQALGQGPEFLTYFQNEAQLDKSGLPSDRFFAERPEGSVSTLKIQRTQQEDSAVYLCASSLAAVNTEAFFGQGTRLTVV.

The J gene is TRBJ2-1, the V gene TRBV7-3; TRBD1 is a possible D gene (6 bases). The CDR3 contains 12 residues. Germline V lookup: CDR1 SGHTA, CDR2 FQGTGA. V gave up 3 bases and J gave up 10 bases, with 10 bases separating them. The CDR3 here is CASSFTDREQFF. CDR3 DNA sequence: TGTGCCAGCAGCTTTACCGACAGGGAGCAGTTCTTC. Combining the CDR3 with reference TRBV7-3 and TRBJ2-1 gives the whole variable domain GAGVSQTPSNKVTEKGKYVELRCDPISGHTALYWYRQSLGQGPEFLIYFQGTGAADDSGLPNDRFFAVRPEGSVSTLKIQRTERGDSAVYLCASSFTDREQFFGPGTRLTVL.

This chain uses TRBV27 with TRBJ2-7; 13 positions match TRBD2. CDR3 length equals 15 residues. Per the germline V gene, CDR1 is MNHEY and CDR2 is SMNVEV (reference sequence). The junction had 7 bases not matched to a gene; V was cut back by 4 bases and J by 7 bases. CDR3 sequence: CASSSTGTSGTEQYF. For the CDR3, the DNA is TGTGCCAGCAGTTCAACCGGGACTAGCGGGACAGAGCAGTACTTC.

This clone came up once. The J gene is TRBJ1-1, the V gene TRBV9; D is unresolved. Germline CDR1 SGDLS, CDR2 YYNGEE. V lost 2 bases to trimming and J lost 7 bases, with 15 bases between them. CDR3 length: 14 amino acids. The CDR3 bases are TGTGCCAGCAGCGTGGACGGAGGAGGGTTTGAAGCTTTCTTT. It is translated as CASSVDGGGFEAFF.

This chain uses TRBV10-3 with TRBJ2-7; possibly TRBD2 for D (5 bases). The V end was cut by 3 bases, the J end by 2 bases, with 8 bases between. CDR1 is ENHRY, CDR2 SYGVKD, per germline. The CDR3 runs 13 residues. DNA for the CDR3: TGTGCCATCAGTGAAAGAGCGGCCTACGAGCAGTACTTC. Its protein is CAISERAAYEQYF.

J is TRBJ2-7 and V is TRBV29-1; D unclear. Per germline, CDR1 SQVTM and CDR2 ANQGSEA. The CDR3 runs 15 residues. V lost 2 bases and J 4 bases, leaving 18 bases between the germline ends. The CDR3 DNA reads as TGCAGCGTTGAATGGACCGATGAAAGCCGGTACGAGCAGTACTTC. Translating gives CSVEWTDESRYEQYF.